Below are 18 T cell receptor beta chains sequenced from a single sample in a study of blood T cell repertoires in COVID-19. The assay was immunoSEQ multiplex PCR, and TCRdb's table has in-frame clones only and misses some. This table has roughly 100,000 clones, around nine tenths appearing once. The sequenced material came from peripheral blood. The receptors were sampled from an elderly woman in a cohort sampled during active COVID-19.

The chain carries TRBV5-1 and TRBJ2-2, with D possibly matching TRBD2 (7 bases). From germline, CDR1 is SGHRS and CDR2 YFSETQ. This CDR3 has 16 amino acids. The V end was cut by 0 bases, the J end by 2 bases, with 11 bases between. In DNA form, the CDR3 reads TGCGCCAGCAGCTTGGGGCGGGGGACAAACACCGGGGAGCTGTTTTTT. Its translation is CASSLGRGTNTGELFF.

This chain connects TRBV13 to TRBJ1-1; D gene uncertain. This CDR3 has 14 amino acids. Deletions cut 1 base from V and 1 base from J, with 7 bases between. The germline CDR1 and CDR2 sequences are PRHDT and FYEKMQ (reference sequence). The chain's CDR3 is CASSLVLRNTEAFF. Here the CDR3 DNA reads TGTGCCAGCAGCTTAGTTTTGAGGAACACTGAAGCTTTCTTT. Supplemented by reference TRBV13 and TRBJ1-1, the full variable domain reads AAGVIQSPRHLIKEKRETATLKCYPIPRHDTVYWYQQGPGQDPQFLISFYEKMQSDKGSIPDRFSAQQFSDYHSELNMSSLELGDSALYFCASSLVLRNTEAFFGQGTRLTVV.

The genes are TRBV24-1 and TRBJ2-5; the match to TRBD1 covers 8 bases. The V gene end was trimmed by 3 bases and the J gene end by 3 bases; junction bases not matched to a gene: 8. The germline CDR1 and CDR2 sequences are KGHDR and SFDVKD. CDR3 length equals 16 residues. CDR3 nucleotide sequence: TGTGCCACCAGTGATCCCATCCAGGGGGCAAAAGAGACCCAGTACTTC. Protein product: CATSDPIQGAKETQYF.

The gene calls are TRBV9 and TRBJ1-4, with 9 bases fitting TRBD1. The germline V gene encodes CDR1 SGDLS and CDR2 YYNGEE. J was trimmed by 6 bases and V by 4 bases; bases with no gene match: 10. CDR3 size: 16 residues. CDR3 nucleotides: TGTGCCAGCAGCAGAGGGCAAACAGGGGGCGATGAAAAACTGTTTTTT. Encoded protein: CASSRGQTGGDEKLFF.

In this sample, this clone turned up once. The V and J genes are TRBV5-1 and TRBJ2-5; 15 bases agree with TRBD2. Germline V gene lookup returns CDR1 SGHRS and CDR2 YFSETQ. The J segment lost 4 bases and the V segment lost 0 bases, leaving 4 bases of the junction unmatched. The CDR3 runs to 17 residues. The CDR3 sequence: CASSLGTSGRAVETQYF. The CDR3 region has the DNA TGCGCCAGCAGCTTGGGGACTAGCGGGAGGGCCGTAGAGACCCAGTACTTC. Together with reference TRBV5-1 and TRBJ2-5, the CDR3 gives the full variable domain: KAGVTQTPRYLIKTRGQQVTLSCSPISGHRSVSWYQQTPGQGLQFLFEYFSETQRNKGNFPGRFSGRQFSNSRSEMNVSTLELGDSALYLCASSLGTSGRAVETQYFGPGTRLLVL.

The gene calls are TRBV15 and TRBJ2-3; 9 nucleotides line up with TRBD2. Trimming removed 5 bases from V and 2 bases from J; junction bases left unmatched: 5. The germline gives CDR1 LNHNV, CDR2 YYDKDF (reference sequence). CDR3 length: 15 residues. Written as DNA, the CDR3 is TGTGCCACCAGCCTAGAGCGGGGGGCCACAGATACGCAGTATTTT. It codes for CATSLERGATDTQYF.

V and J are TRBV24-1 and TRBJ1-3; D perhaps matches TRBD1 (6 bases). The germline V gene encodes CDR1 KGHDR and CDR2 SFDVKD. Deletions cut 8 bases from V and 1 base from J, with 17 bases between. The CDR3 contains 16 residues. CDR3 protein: CATKVQGPWSGNTIYF. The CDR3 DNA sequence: TGTGCCACCAAGGTACAGGGTCCTTGGTCTGGAAACACCATATATTTT.

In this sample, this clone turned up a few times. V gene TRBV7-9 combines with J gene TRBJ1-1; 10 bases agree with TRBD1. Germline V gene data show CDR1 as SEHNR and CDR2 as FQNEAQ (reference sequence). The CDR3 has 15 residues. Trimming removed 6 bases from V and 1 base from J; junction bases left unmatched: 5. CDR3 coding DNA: TGTGCCAGCAGACCGACAGGGGGCGGGAACACTGAAGCTTTCTTT. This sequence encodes CASRPTGGGNTEAFF.

The chain's CDR3 is CASSNPLAGGSEQFF. The CDR3 DNA reads as TGTGCCAGCAGCAACCCGTTAGCGGGAGGGAGTGAGCAGTTCTTC. The rearrangement joins TRBV3-1 (or the pseudogene TRBV3-2) to TRBJ2-1; TRBD2 matches 11 bases. CDR1 is LGHDT, CDR2 YNNKEL, per germline (reference sequence). Losses at the gene ends were 5 bases for V and 9 bases for J; bases not matched to a gene: 9. The CDR3 is 15 amino acids.

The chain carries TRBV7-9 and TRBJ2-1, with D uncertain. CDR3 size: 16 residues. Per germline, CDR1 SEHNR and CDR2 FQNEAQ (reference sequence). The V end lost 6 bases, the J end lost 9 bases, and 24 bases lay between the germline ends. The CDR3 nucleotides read TGTGCCAGCAGTTTGACCGGTACAGCCGCCAATAGTGAGCAGTTCTTC. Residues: CASSLTGTAANSEQFF.

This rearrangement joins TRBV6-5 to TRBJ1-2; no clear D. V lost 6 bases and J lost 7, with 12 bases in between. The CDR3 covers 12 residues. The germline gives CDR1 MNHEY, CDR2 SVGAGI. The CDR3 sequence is CASRDFDFGYTF. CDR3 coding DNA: TGTGCCAGCAGGGATTTCGACTTTGGCTACACCTTC.

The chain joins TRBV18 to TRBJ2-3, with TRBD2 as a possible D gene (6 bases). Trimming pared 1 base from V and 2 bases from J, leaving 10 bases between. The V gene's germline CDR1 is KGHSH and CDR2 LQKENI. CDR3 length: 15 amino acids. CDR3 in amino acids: CASSPRGLTTDTQYF. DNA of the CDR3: TGTGCCAGCTCACCACGGGGACTTACCACAGATACGCAGTATTTT.

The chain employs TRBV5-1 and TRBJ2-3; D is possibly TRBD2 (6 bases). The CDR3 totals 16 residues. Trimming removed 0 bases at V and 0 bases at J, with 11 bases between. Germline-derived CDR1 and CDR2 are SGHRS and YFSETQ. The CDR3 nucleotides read TGCGCCAGCAGCTTGGTTGGCGGGACTAGCACAGATACGCAGTATTTT. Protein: CASSLVGGTSTDTQYF.

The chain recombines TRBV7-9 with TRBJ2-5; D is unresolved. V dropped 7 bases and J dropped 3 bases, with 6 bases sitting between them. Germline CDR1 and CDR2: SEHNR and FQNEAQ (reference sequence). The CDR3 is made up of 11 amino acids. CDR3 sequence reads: CASTFKETQYF. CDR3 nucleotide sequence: TGTGCCAGCACCTTTAAAGAGACCCAGTACTTC.

The CDR3 DNA reads TGTGCCAGCAGCCAATGGAGAGAGCAGTTCTTC. Its translation is CASSQWREQFF. The chain carries TRBV12-3 or TRBV12-4 and TRBJ2-1, with D unclear. V lost 6 bases to trimming and J lost 10 bases, with 10 bases between them. The CDR3 sequence is 11 residues long.

The CDR3 DNA is TGTGCCAGCAGCCGAGCTTGGGGGCGGTCAGCCATAGAGACCCAGTACTTC. Residues: CASSRAWGRSAIETQYF. The chain has TRBV3-1 (or the pseudogene TRBV3-2) and TRBJ2-5; D may be TRBD1 (6 bases). Trimming cost V 4 bases and J 4 bases, with 22 bases left between them. Germline V lookup: CDR1 LGHDT, CDR2 YNNKEL (reference sequence). The CDR3 has 17 residues.

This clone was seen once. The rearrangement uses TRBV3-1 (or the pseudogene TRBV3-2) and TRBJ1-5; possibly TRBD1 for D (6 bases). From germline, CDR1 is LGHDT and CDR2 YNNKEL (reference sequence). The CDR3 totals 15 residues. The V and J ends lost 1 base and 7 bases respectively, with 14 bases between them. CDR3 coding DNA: TGTGCCAGCAGCCAAGGATTAGCGGGGGCACAGCCCCAGCATTTT. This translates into CASSQGLAGAQPQHF.

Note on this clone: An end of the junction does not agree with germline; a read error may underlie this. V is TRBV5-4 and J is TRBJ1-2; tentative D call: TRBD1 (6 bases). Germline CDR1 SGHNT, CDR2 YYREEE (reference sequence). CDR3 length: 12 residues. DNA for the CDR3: TGTGCCAGCAGTTTGGACAGATATGGCTACACCTTC. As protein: CASSLDRYGYTF.